Shown below are 28 T cell receptor beta chains from a single sample sequenced in a study of CD4 and CD8 cells across lung adenocarcinoma regions. TCRdb used MiXCR to reprocess the PCR reads, holding one entry per CDR3 protein. The sample has some 16,000 distinct CDR3 sequences; roughly three fifths are singletons. The sequencing input was CD8+ T cells from the center of a lung tumor. All receptors come from a female donor with lung adenocarcinoma. The CD4 and CD8 labels of this study may be unreliable.

With regard to this clonotype: One end of the junction fails to match germline, which may point to a read error. The rearrangement uses TRBV6-1 and TRBJ2-4; 8 nucleotides match TRBD2. The germline gives CDR1 MNHNS, CDR2 SASEGT. The CDR3 runs 14 residues. The CDR3 loop reads CGSPWRGAKDTQYF. In DNA form, the CDR3 reads TGTGGCAGCCCGTGGCGGGGGGCCAAAGACACGCAGTACTTC.

This sequence joins TRBV10-1 and TRBJ2-4; D could derive from TRBD1 or TRBD2 (5 bases each). The CDR3 is 14 residues long. Germline values: CDR1 WNHNN, CDR2 SYGVQD (reference sequence). Here the CDR3 reads CGGTGLCAKDTQYF. Here the CDR3 DNA reads TGCGGCGGCACGGGGCTGTGTGCCAAAGACACTCAGTACTTC.

This clonotype was seen only once. This rearrangement joins TRBV5-4 to TRBJ2-5; TRBD2 matches 8 bases. Trimming at V came to 2 bases and at J to 11 bases, leaving 20 bases not matched to a gene. Germline lookup yields CDR1 SGHNT and CDR2 YYREEE (reference sequence). The CDR3 is 17 amino acids. The CDR3: CASSFDREGWYYEAQYF. CDR3 nucleotides: TGTGCCAGCAGCTTCGATCGGGAGGGTTGGTACTACGAGGCGCAGTACTTC. Full variable domain (outside the CDR3, taken from reference TRBV5-4 and TRBJ2-5): ETGVTQSPTHLIKTRGQQVTLRCSSQSGHNTVSWYQQALGQGPQFIFQYYREEENGRGNFPPRFSGLQFPNYSSELNVNALELDDSALYLCASSFDREGWYYEAQYFGPGTRLLVL.

This clonotype was seen more than once but under ten times. One junction end does not reproduce the germline sequence, and a read error may be involved. This chain links TRBV6-1 with TRBJ2-3; 8 bases are shared with TRBD2. This CDR3 is 15 amino acids long. Germline lookup yields CDR1 MNHNS and CDR2 SASEGT. The CDR3 loop is CAGGPGGGGPDTQYF. CDR3 nucleotides: TGTGCCGGCGGTCCCGGGGGGGGGGGCCCAGATACCCAGTATTTT.

The V gene is TRBV11-2, the J gene TRBJ2-5; TRBD2 aligns across 8 bases. The CDR3 runs 14 residues. In germline, CDR1 is SGHAT, CDR2 FQNNGV. The CDR3 here is CAGRGGRDEETQYF. CDR3 DNA sequence: TGTGCGGGGCGCGGGGGGCGTGACGAAGAGACCCAGTACTTC.

Concerning this clonotype: At one of its ends the junction is not consistent with the germline gene, which may arise from a read error. The rearrangement uses TRBV6-1 and TRBJ2-4, with 7 bases lining up with TRBD2. Germline loops: CDR1 MNHNS, CDR2 SASEGT. The CDR3 length is 14 residues. The CDR3 bases are TGTGGCAGCACGGGCGGGAGAGCCAAAGATACGCAGTATTTC. Translation gives CGSTGGRAKDTQYF.

A word on this clonotype: The junction departs from germline at one end; a sequencing error may be responsible. This chain uses TRBV6-1 with TRBJ2-4, with 7 nucleotides matching TRBD2. The germline V gene has CDR1 MNHNS and CDR2 SASEGT. The CDR3 runs 16 residues. CDR3 residues: CASSRPGLGGKNIQYF. As DNA, the CDR3 is TGTGCCAGCAGTCGCCCGGGGCTGGGAGGGAAAAATATTCAGTACTTC.

The rearrangement joins TRBV5-1 to TRBJ2-5; the D call may be TRBD1 or TRBD2 (7 bases each). This CDR3 region has 13 residues. Trimming pared 0 bases from V and 11 bases from J, leaving 14 bases between. CDR1 is SGHRS, CDR2 YFSETQ, per germline. Here the CDR3 DNA reads TGCGCCAGCAGCTTGGATCCAGGGGGGGAGCAGTACTTC. Translating it yields CASSLDPGGEQYF.

The sample holds many counts of this clonotype. The rearrangement joins TRBV20-1 to TRBJ2-3, with D possibly being TRBD2 (6 bases). CDR3 length: 14 amino acids. V dropped 4 bases and J dropped 0 bases, with 11 bases sitting between them. Germline V CDR1 and CDR2: DFQATT, SNEGSKA (reference sequence). CDR3 in DNA: TGCAGTGCTATTGGCGGGGTTAGCACAGATACGCAGTATTTT. Translated, it gives CSAIGGVSTDTQYF.

Notes on this clonotype: One junction end disagrees with the germline gene, perhaps due to a read error. This chain uses TRBV27 with TRBJ2-1; 9 nucleotides line up with TRBD2. CDR1 and CDR2 from the germline V gene are MNHEY and SMNVEV (reference sequence). This CDR3 comprises 18 residues. The CDR3 loop is CASSTGLARSGRYSEQFF. The CDR3, as DNA: TGTGCCAGCAGTACGGGACTAGCCAGATCAGGACGCTACAGTGAGCAGTTCTTC.

The chain combines TRBV6-1 with TRBJ2-2; possible D gene TRBD1, 6 bases. This CDR3 region has 13 residues. The germline V gene has CDR1 MNHNS and CDR2 SASEGT. The ends were cut back, 6 bases at V and 5 bases at J, with 10 bases in the middle. CDR3 coding DNA: TGTGCCAGCAGGACAGGAGGAACCGGGGAGCTGTTTTTT. This encodes CASRTGGTGELFF.

The chain couples TRBV6-5 to TRBJ1-2; D possibly corresponds to TRBD1 (5 bases). The V gene's germline CDR1 is MNHEY and CDR2 SVGAGI. CDR3 size: 15 residues. Trimming pared 0 bases from V and 7 bases from J, leaving 15 bases between. CDR3 loop: CASSYSTGTVSGYTF. The CDR3 DNA follows: TGTGCCAGCAGTTACTCGACCGGGACGGTTAGTGGCTACACCTTC.

The V gene is TRBV6-1, the J gene TRBJ2-1; possible D gene TRBD2, 6 bases. The DNA matches TRBJ2-7 better at its end, which makes the J call doubtful. Germline assignment: CDR1 MNHNS and CDR2 SASEGT. The CDR3 totals 14 residues. In DNA, the CDR3 is TGTGCCAGCAGTGTCTTTGGGCGGGAATACGAGCAGTACTTC. It codes for CASSVFGREYEQYF.

Points on this clonotype: The germline gene is not matched at one end of the junction; a read error may be the cause. The chain employs TRBV6-1 and TRBJ2-3, with 8 bases matching TRBD2. The CDR3 length is 16 residues. Germline V gene data show CDR1 as MNHNS and CDR2 as SASEGT. The CDR3 protein is CASSPSGHPAPETQYF. The CDR3, as DNA: TGTGCCAGCAGTCCTAGCGGGCACCCAGCCCCAGAGACGCAGTATTTT.

This clonotype has a count of ten or more. This chain joins TRBV10-2 and TRBJ1-2; D uncertain. This CDR3 is 12 amino acids long. Germline V lookup: CDR1 WSHSY, CDR2 SAAADI. V was pared by 3 bases and J by 8 bases, with 10 bases between. This CDR3 reads CASSEGPEGYTF. The CDR3 DNA reads TGCGCCAGCAGTGAAGGGCCGGAAGGCTACACCTTC.

On this clonotype itself: The junction shows a germline mismatch at one end, possibly a read error. The chain recombines TRBV27 with TRBJ2-3, with D unclear. The CDR3 has 14 amino acids. From germline, CDR1 is MNHEY and CDR2 SMNVEV (reference sequence). The CDR3 coding sequence is TGTGCCAGCGGGATCTTATCCCGCCCAGAGACGCAGTACTTT. Encoded protein: CASGILSRPETQYF.

Regarding this clonotype: One end of the junction does not line up with germline, which may come from a read error. The chain is built from TRBV6-1 and TRBJ2-4, with D perhaps matching TRBD1 (5 bases). The CDR3 loop spans 13 amino acids. CDR1 is MNHNS and CDR2 is SASEGT in the germline V gene. As DNA, the CDR3 is TGTGCCAGGGGGCCGAGAGCCAAAAACACTCAGTACTTC. It translates to CARGPRAKNTQYF.

J is TRBJ2-3 and V is TRBV10-1; weak D call: TRBD2 (5 bases). The last part of the DNA fits TRBJ2-7 better; the J call may be wrong. This CDR3 spans 14 amino acids. CDR1 is WNHNN and CDR2 is SYGVQD in the germline V gene (reference sequence). The CDR3 is CASSGLRGTDTQYF. Here the CDR3 DNA reads TGCGCCAGCTCGGGGTTAAGAGGCACAGATACGCAGTACTTC.

The chain couples TRBV3-1 to TRBJ2-1; D may be TRBD2 (5 bases). V lost 3 bases and J 0 bases, leaving 12 bases between the germline ends. The CDR3 contains 16 residues. Germline loops: CDR1 LGHDT, CDR2 YNNKEL (reference sequence). CDR3 residues: CASSHGLPSSYNEQFF. The CDR3, as DNA: TGTGCCAGCAGCCACGGACTCCCGAGCTCCTACAATGAGCAGTTCTTC.

Concerning this clonotype: This is likely a read error, given that the CDR3 carries no conserved phenylalanine or tryptophan at its end. The chain has TRBV10-1 and TRBJ2-5; D unresolved. Germline V lookup: CDR1 WNHNN, CDR2 SYGVQD (reference sequence). Trimming stripped 2 bases from V and 2 bases from J, with 9 bases between. CDR3 length equals 14 residues. As DNA, the CDR3 is TGCGCCAGCAGTGAGGGCGGAAGGCAAGAGACCCAGTACTAC. Translating gives CASSEGGRQETQYY.

J is TRBJ2-5 and V is TRBV6-1; 8 bases align to TRBD2. The CDR3 length is 16 residues. With V trimmed by 8 bases and J by 4 bases, 15 bases remained unmatched. Germline CDR1 MNHNS, CDR2 SASEGT. CDR3 bases: TGTGCCAGCGGGGGGAGCGGGGGCCGAGACACAGAGACCCAGTACTTC. Encoded protein: CASGGSGGRDTETQYF.

V gene TRBV28 combines with J gene TRBJ1-6; weak D call: TRBD1 (5 bases). The germline V gene has CDR1 MDHEN and CDR2 SYDVKM. CDR3 length equals 18 residues. V lost 7 bases, J lost 10 bases, and 29 bases lay in between. The CDR3 loop reads CASTSPGTDGWYTSPLHF. The CDR3 DNA follows: TGTGCCAGCACCTCTCCTGGGACGGACGGATGGTATACGTCACCCCTCCACTTT.

This clonotype is large. The rearrangement joins TRBV6-5 to TRBJ2-5; D unresolved. Trimming took 5 bases from V and 2 from J, leaving 3 bases between them. This CDR3 contains 11 residues. Germline V gene sequence: CDR1 MNHEY, CDR2 SVGAGI. The DNA of the CDR3 is TGTGCCAGCAGTATACAAGAGACCCAGTACTTC. This encodes CASSIQETQYF.

Comments on this clonotype: Sequence at one end of the junction differs from germline and may be a read error. CDR3 coding DNA: TGTGCCAGCTCGGGGGACCTAGTAGGAGAGACGCAGTACTTT. Encoded protein: CASSGDLVGETQYF. The chain couples TRBV6-1 to TRBJ2-3; maybe TRBD2 (6 bases). The CDR3 runs 14 residues. Germline lookup yields CDR1 MNHNS and CDR2 SASEGT.

This chain joins TRBV10-2 and TRBJ2-1, with 7 bases fitting TRBD2. CDR1 WSHSY and CDR2 SAAADI come from the germline V gene. CDR3 length equals 14 residues. The trim removed 4 bases at V and 7 bases at J, leaving 7 bases unmatched. In DNA, the CDR3 is TGCGCCAGCAGTGGGGCGGGAGCGGGGAATGAGCAGTTCTTC. This codes for CASSGAGAGNEQFF.

In the case of this clonotype: Compared with germline, one end of the junction differs, possibly owing to a read error. The chain combines TRBV6-1 with TRBJ2-5, with D perhaps being TRBD1 or TRBD2 (6 bases each). This CDR3 spans 16 amino acids. Germline CDR1 and CDR2: MNHNS and SASEGT. CDR3 residues: CASAGPGGRDTETQYF. The DNA for the CDR3 is TGTGCCAGCGCGGGGCCCGGGGGCCGTGACACAGAGACGCAGTACTTC.

The chain joins TRBV6-5 to TRBJ1-1, with 8 bases aligning to TRBD1. The ends lost 4 bases at V and 5 bases at J; junction bases unmatched: 6. The CDR3 is made up of 14 amino acids. In germline, CDR1 is MNHEY, CDR2 SVGAGI. The CDR3 DNA follows: TGTGCCAGCAGTTCCGGACAGGGAATGACTGAAGCTTTCTTT. Translated, it gives CASSSGQGMTEAFF.

V is TRBV6-1 and J is TRBJ2-5, with a weak D call TRBD2 (6 bases). The CDR3 runs 14 residues. The germline V gene encodes CDR1 MNHNS and CDR2 SASEGT. As DNA, the CDR3 is TGTGCGGGGCGCGGGGTCGCGGGCAAAGATACGCAGTACTTC. Translation: CAGRGVAGKDTQYF.